These 3 T cell receptor beta chains share one sample of origin, sequenced in a study of breast tumors, draining lymph nodes, adjacent tissues. TCRdb passed the multiplex PCR reads through MiXCR, listing each CDR3 protein once. The sample yields fewer than 85,000 distinct CDR3 sequences, approximately 19% seen once. Breast cancer patients provided tissue from their axillary draining lymph nodes. The sequencing input was axillary lymph node tissue. All receptors derive from a female donor with breast cancer. Some clones in this sample may be carry-over from other donors' samples.

A remark on this clonotype: A much larger clone lies a single base off, so this may be a read error. The chain joins TRBV2 to TRBJ2-1, with no clear D. Trimming stripped 4 bases from V and 12 bases from J, with 10 bases between. The CDR3 sequence is 11 residues long. The V gene's germline CDR1 is SNHLY and CDR2 FYNNEI. The CDR3 bases are TGTGCCAGCAGTGGTGTGGGTGGGCAGTTCTTC. Translated: CASSGVGGQFF.

The table lists this clonotype with a few counts. The chain is built from TRBV6-2 or TRBV6-3 and TRBJ2-1, with D uncertain. The ends were cut back, 3 bases at V and 0 bases at J, with 12 bases in the middle. Germline V gives CDR1 MNHEY, CDR2 SVGEGT. The CDR3 spans 16 residues. The CDR3 loop is CASSYLSTASYNEQFF. The CDR3 nucleotides are TGTGCCAGCAGTTATCTATCGACCGCCTCCTACAATGAGCAGTTCTTC.

The rearrangement uses TRBV27 and TRBJ1-6; D remains unclear. The CDR3 loop spans 17 amino acids. The germline V gene has CDR1 MNHEY and CDR2 SMNVEV (reference sequence). The V and J ends lost 2 bases and 3 bases respectively, with 14 bases between them. CDR3 sequence reads: CASSLEAGTHYNSPLHF. In DNA form, the CDR3 reads TGTGCCAGCAGTTTAGAGGCGGGAACCCACTATAATTCACCCCTCCACTTT.